The 5 T cell receptor beta chains below come from one sample, sequenced in a study of identical twins. Via MiXCR, TCRdb re-called the 5' RACE reads, giving one row per CDR3 protein. The table shows 200,000 to 250,000 distinct CDR3 sequences, with 5.5% to 7.5% occurring only once. Separately, the same data were catalogued under a study of T cells expressing NK-cell markers.

The source material was CD8+ T cells sorted from blood. Receptor source: a young woman in good health.

The gene calls are TRBV27 and TRBJ2-1; D gene ambiguous. Trimming cost V 1 base and J 5 bases, with 6 bases left between them. Per germline, CDR1 MNHEY and CDR2 SMNVEV (reference sequence). CDR3 length: 13 amino acids. The CDR3: CASSLWNHNEQFF. CDR3 in DNA: TGTGCCAGCAGTTTATGGAATCACAATGAGCAGTTCTTC.

This clonotype was counted many times. V is TRBV2 and J is TRBJ1-3, with D uncertain. Germline lookup yields CDR1 SNHLY and CDR2 FYNNEI. This CDR3 contains 15 residues. The V and J ends lost 8 bases and 1 base respectively, with 15 bases between them. This CDR3 reads CASFDPMSSGNTIYF. CDR3 nucleotide sequence: TGTGCCAGCTTCGACCCCATGTCTTCTGGAAACACCATATATTTT. Filled out from reference TRBV2 and TRBJ1-3, the complete variable domain reads EPEVTQTPSHQVTQMGQEVILRCVPISNHLYFYWYRQILGQKVEFLVSFYNNEISEKSEIFDDQFSVERPDGSNFTLKIRSTKLEDSAMYFCASFDPMSSGNTIYFGEGSWLTVV.

As regards this clonotype: The conserved phenylalanine or tryptophan is not found at the CDR3 terminus, so this likely reflects a read error. V is TRBV5-1 and J is TRBJ2-7; D gene uncertain. This CDR3 contains 13 residues. Germline V CDR1 and CDR2: SGHRS, YFSETQ. V lost 2 bases and J 3 bases, leaving 9 bases between the germline ends. CDR3 DNA: TGCGCCAGCAGCTTAGAATATGACTACGAGCAGTACCTC. Translation: CASSLEYDYEQYL.

In its sample, this clonotype was seen a few times. The chain is built from TRBV7-9 and TRBJ2-7, with D possibly TRBD2 on 5 matching bases. The CDR3 extends over 13 amino acids. Per germline, CDR1 SEHNR and CDR2 FQNEAQ (reference sequence). Trimming left V 7 bases short and J 3 bases short, with 13 bases between. The CDR3 protein is CASNPGYLYEQYF. DNA of the CDR3: TGTGCCAGCAACCCGGGATACCTCTACGAGCAGTACTTC.

The chain carries TRBV2 and TRBJ2-5, with 8 positions matching TRBD1. CDR1 is SNHLY and CDR2 is FYNNEI in the germline V gene. The CDR3 is made up of 14 amino acids. Trimming removed 3 bases from V and 7 bases from J; junction bases left unmatched: 7. CDR3 protein: CASSDQDRDGTQYF. The CDR3 DNA is TGTGCCAGCAGTGACCAGGACAGGGACGGGACCCAGTACTTC.